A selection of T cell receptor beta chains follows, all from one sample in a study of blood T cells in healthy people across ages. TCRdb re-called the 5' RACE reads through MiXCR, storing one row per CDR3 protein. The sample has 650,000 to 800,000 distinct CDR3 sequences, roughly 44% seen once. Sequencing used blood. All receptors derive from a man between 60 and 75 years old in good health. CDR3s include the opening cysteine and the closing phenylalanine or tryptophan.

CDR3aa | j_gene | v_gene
CASSQARRGSSYEQYF | TRBJ2-7 | TRBV4-1
CASSVGGPLYNEQFF | TRBJ2-1 | TRBV9
CASGGEGDNQPQHF | TRBJ1-5 | TRBV28
CSVEYLTPEAFF | TRBJ1-1 | TRBV29-1
CASSQGLGGDTQYF | TRBJ2-3 | TRBV4-3
CASSVGQMNSPLHF | TRBJ1-6 | TRBV9
CASSLGTGRSQETQYF | TRBJ2-5 | TRBV18
CASRPPGGPDTQYF | TRBJ2-3 | TRBV12-3/TRBV12-4
CASSYDNRGHEQYF | TRBJ2-7 | TRBV6-5
CATRTEATNEKLFF | TRBJ1-4 | TRBV7-2
CASSLFTGTVSNEQYF | TRBJ2-7 | TRBV4-1
CASSLGQEAGANVLTF | TRBJ2-6 | TRBV5-1
CASSPTGQGYEQYF | TRBJ2-7 | TRBV5-1
CATSNFGLLQISREQYF | TRBJ2-7 | TRBV15
CSASEGVETQYF | TRBJ2-5 | TRBV20-1
CSAGPRGHGNEQFF | TRBJ2-1 | TRBV20-1
CASSYSLGAFLAEQYF | TRBJ2-7 | TRBV6-2/TRBV6-3
CASSLAGGGSYNEQFF | TRBJ2-1 | TRBV12-3/TRBV12-4
CASSQTRVGDTEAFF | TRBJ1-1 | TRBV6-2/TRBV6-3
CASKTLSYEQYF | TRBJ2-7 | TRBV6-2/TRBV6-3
CASSFFGASEQYF | TRBJ2-7 | TRBV5-5
CASSQDLTGQPQHF | TRBJ1-5 | TRBV3-1
CAVRDGGYTF | TRBJ1-2 | TRBV12-3/TRBV12-4
CASSLAGGGAVGSYNEQFF | TRBJ2-1 | TRBV7-6
CASSPIPGQGSPLHF | TRBJ1-6 | TRBV2
CASSELRRQFQYF | TRBJ2-4 | TRBV2
CASSFLASGNEQFF | TRBJ2-1 | TRBV6-2/TRBV6-3
CASSREGSLTDTQYF | TRBJ2-3 | TRBV18
CASRTSGGDGGELFF | TRBJ2-2 | TRBV10-2
CASSEREVGETQYF | NA | TRBV4-1
CASSTSPGGDNEQYF | TRBJ2-7 | TRBV9
CASSPPTSGYNEQFF | TRBJ2-1 | TRBV9
CASSLAGTVFDEQYF | NA | TRBV7-9
CASSVDSGLDEQFF | TRBJ2-1 | TRBV7-9
CAISRLAGWGTDTQYF | TRBJ2-3 | TRBV10-3
CASSQVVGGKNIQYF | TRBJ2-4 | TRBV14
CASSGSGRGPTGYTF | TRBJ1-2 | TRBV27
CASSYSVAGTDTQYF | TRBJ2-3 | TRBV6-5
CSAAQTGSSNQPQHF | TRBJ1-5 | TRBV20-1
CGVRDSSSYEQYF | TRBJ2-7 | TRBV29-1
CASSLATSDTQYF | TRBJ2-3 | TRBV7-2
CASSSPGDYNEQYF | NA | TRBV25-1
CSASGGGAFNEQFF | TRBJ2-1 | TRBV20-1